The present TCR beta chain was sequenced within a study of spatial heterogeneity in lung cancer (dated by TCRdb to between 2017 and 2020). General notes on the study: Beta-chain transcripts were consistently detected in greater numbers than alpha-chain transcripts, which likely reflects a higher abundance of beta-chain transcripts. In the raw uncorrected reads, each unique combination of TCR and UMI appeared on average more than ten times. TCR alpha and beta repertoires were quantitatively compared across multiple tumor regions, matched nontumor lung and blood in non-small cell lung cancer. TCR repertoire features were related to nonsynonymous mutation counts determined by whole-exome sequencing of tumor tissue. Both alpha and beta chains were TCR-sequenced in 220 or so tumor regions, around 65 matched nontumor lung samples and roughly 50 PBMC samples obtained at surgery. Paper-wide results and their limitations: Ubiquitous expanded tumor TCRs were detected in blood more often at tumor resection than at routine follow-up. Confirming at a functional level the hypothesis that regional TCRs recognize regional mutations was considered to require additional single-cell paired TCR alpha and beta sequencing.

What this sample's time point label stands for: sample taken at primary tumor resection. TCR sequencing used whole RNA extracted from tumor and nontumor lung tissue, or from cryopreserved PBMC samples, without cell sorting. Donors were about 70 patients with early-stage, untreated non-small cell lung cancer from the lung TRACERx cohort. Patients were selected for TCR sequencing only if sufficient RNA was available from at least two tumor regions. Taken from cysteine to phenylalanine, the CDR3 has 17 residues. CDR3 DNA is the only sequence kept; it has 51 bases, read in frame from the first base. From a lookup of the germline V gene, CDR1 and CDR2 are SGDLS and YYNGEE. For this chain, trimming is 4 bases at the V end and 8 bases at the J end, and the number of junction bases without a gene match is 13. This clonotype was seen only a few times. It lacks a known antigen. No much larger clonotype is one base removed from it; base qualities were not supplied.

The library was made by 5' RACE. Sequenced using a NextSeq 500. The TCR library protocol attached a unique molecular identifier to each TCR cDNA molecule to allow correction of PCR and sequencing errors. As for how the authors treated the data: TCR identification, UMI-based error correction and CDR3 extraction were performed with Decombinator tools. TCRs above a frequency of 2 per 1,000, corresponding to the top 1% of the tumor frequency distribution, were defined as expanded. Rényi diversity was computed with the R vegan package after subsampling each repertoire 100 times to 5,000 TCRs. CDR3 similarity networks were built from amino acid triplet string-kernel similarity, with CDR3s being connected when pairwise similarity was above 0.82. TCRdb cleaned the public reads at Q25 with fastp, built clones with MiXCR and kept in-frame beta chains. Each entry is one CDR3 protein sequence, shown with its most common DNA and genes. These V and J calls originate from TCRdb's pipeline instead of the authors' own analysis. Within this sample are 25,000 to 35,000 distinct CDR3 sequences, with more than 8% of them counted one time only. The top ten hold under 40% of the sample.

This specimen was PBMCs, taken at surgery. In this chain, TRBV9 is recombined with TRBJ2-3; 13 central bases correspond to TRBD2. The source is a female donor with early-stage non-small cell lung cancer. The CDR3 reads as follows: CASSLSGLAGAQGTQYF. The DNA reads TGTGCCAGCAGCCTCTCCGGACTAGCGGGAGCCCAGGGTACGCAGTATTTT.